The 21 T cell receptor beta chains given below trace back to one sample, sequenced in a study of T cell repertoires and HLA-DP antigens. The antigens of these receptors remain unknown. The protocol was immunoSEQ multiplex PCR, while the TCRdb copy is restricted to in-frame clones and leaves out a portion. The sample yields fewer than 95,000 clones, around nine tenths seen once. Sample: CD4+ T cells from PBMCs. These receptors were taken from a man over 45 in good health and CMV-seronegative.

This sequence joins TRBV7-2 and TRBJ2-1, with a tentative D call TRBD2 (5 bases). The CDR3 is 15 amino acids. Germline assignment: CDR1 SGHTA and CDR2 FQGNSA. The ends were cut back, 5 bases at V and 4 bases at J, with 15 bases in the middle. The CDR3 loop is CASSPGSGGYNEQFF. The CDR3 bases are TGTGCCAGCAGCCCGGGAAGCGGCGGGTACAATGAGCAGTTCTTC.

The V and J genes are TRBV20-1 and TRBJ2-5, with D unresolved. V was clipped by 2 bases and J by 5 bases, with 3 bases between them. Germline V gene data show CDR1 as DFQATT and CDR2 as SNEGSKA (reference sequence). The CDR3 loop spans 10 amino acids. The DNA for the CDR3 is TGCAGTGCTAGAAAGGAGACCCAGTACTTC. Translated: CSARKETQYF.

This clone was observed once. A junction boundary mismatches the germline segment, possibly from a read error. The V gene is TRBV7-2, the J gene TRBJ2-5; D unresolved. The germline gives CDR1 SGHTA, CDR2 FQGNSA. This CDR3 comprises 11 residues. CDR3 DNA: TGTGCCAGCAGCTTAGATCGGTCGCCACACTTC. The encoded protein is CASSLDRSPHF.

CDR3 bases: TGCAGCGTTGTGTTTCCGGCAGGCTCCAAAAACATTCAGTACTTC. Translated, it gives CSVVFPAGSKNIQYF. The chain couples TRBV29-1 to TRBJ2-4; no firm D call. This CDR3 contains 15 residues. CDR1 SQVTM and CDR2 ANQGSEA come from the germline V gene. Trimming removed 4 bases at V and 2 bases at J, with 15 bases between.

The V gene is TRBV7-2, the J gene TRBJ2-2, with D hard to call. The CDR3 is 16 amino acids. CDR1 is SGHTA, CDR2 FQGNSA, per germline. The V end lost 1 base, the J end lost 0 bases, and 9 bases lay between the germline ends. CDR3 bases: TGTGCCAGCAGCTTAGTAGTACCGTCGAACACCGGGGAGCTGTTTTTT. Translation: CASSLVVPSNTGELFF.

In its sample, this clone was seen a few times. The chain carries TRBV10-1 and TRBJ2-5; the D is unclear. Trimming took 1 base from V and 1 from J, leaving 10 bases between them. CDR3 length: 15 residues. The germline V gene encodes CDR1 WNHNN and CDR2 SYGVQD (reference sequence). The CDR3 nucleotides are TGCGCCAGCAGTGAGTACCGCCGGACCCAAGAGACCCAGTACTTC. Protein: CASSEYRRTQETQYF.

This chain uses TRBV6-6 with TRBJ1-2, with D unresolved. Germline CDR1 reads MNHNY; CDR2 reads SVGAGI (reference sequence). This CDR3 is 13 amino acids long. Trimming left V 7 bases short and J 8 bases short, with 17 bases between. The CDR3 DNA sequence: TGTGCCAGCACCAAGGACCTAACGGACGGCTACACCTTC. Its translation is CASTKDLTDGYTF.

The CDR3 here is CSVEVASGGDGYTF. The CDR3 bases are TGCAGCGTTGAAGTAGCCTCAGGGGGGGATGGCTACACCTTC. V gene TRBV29-1 combines with J gene TRBJ1-2; 7 bases line up with TRBD1. The germline gives CDR1 SQVTM, CDR2 ANQGSEA. V lost 1 base, J lost 6 bases, and 8 bases stayed unmatched. The CDR3 extends over 14 amino acids.

The chain links TRBV30 to TRBJ2-3; 10 positions agree with TRBD1. V shed 3 bases, J shed 10 bases, and the junction held 4 bases outside the gene matches. Germline V lookup: CDR1 GTSNPN, CDR2 SVGIG (reference sequence). The CDR3 contains 12 residues. DNA for the CDR3: TGTGCCTGGAGCGACGACAGGGGGCCGCAGTATTTT. Protein product: CAWSDDRGPQYF.

The J gene is TRBJ2-1, the V gene TRBV25-1; possibly TRBD1 or TRBD2 for D (6 bases each). Germline CDR1 reads MGHDK; CDR2 reads SYGVNS. The length of the CDR3 is 14 residues. The germline V and J ends were trimmed by 3 bases and 9 bases, with 15 bases remaining between them. The CDR3 sequence: CASSEGGGRVEQFF. The CDR3, as DNA: TGTGCCAGCAGTGAGGGGGGCGGCCGTGTTGAGCAGTTCTTC.

The CDR3 sequence: CASSEGQLQPQHF. The CDR3 nucleotides read TGTGCCAGCAGTGAGGGCCAACTTCAGCCCCAGCATTTT. J is TRBJ1-5 and V is TRBV2; D is uncertain. The CDR3 spans 13 residues. Deletions cut 3 bases from V and 6 bases from J, with 9 bases between. Germline CDR1 is SNHLY and CDR2 is FYNNEI.

This clone has a single count. The V gene is TRBV18, the J gene TRBJ2-7, with 7 nucleotides matching TRBD2. Trimming removed 5 bases from V and 3 bases from J; junction bases left unmatched: 4. The germline gives CDR1 KGHSH, CDR2 LQKENI. The CDR3 extends over 13 amino acids. The CDR3 DNA sequence: TGTGCCAGCTCAAGCGGGGTTAGCTACGAGCAGTACTTC. Its translation: CASSSGVSYEQYF.

The rearrangement uses TRBV6-5 and TRBJ1-2; 7 bases fit TRBD1. The CDR3 has 13 amino acids. V dropped 5 bases and J dropped 3; count of bases not matched to a gene: 3. Germline CDR1 reads MNHEY; CDR2 reads SVGAGI. CDR3 region: CASSPTGDYGYTF. The CDR3 DNA is TGTGCCAGCAGTCCTACAGGGGACTATGGCTACACCTTC.

In its sample, this clone was seen once. CDR3 protein: CASRQQGMGQFF. In DNA, the CDR3 is TGTGCCAGCAGGCAACAGGGTATGGGGCAGTTCTTC. The chain employs TRBV28 and TRBJ2-1, with D possibly being TRBD1 (6 bases). V was pared by 6 bases and J by 12 bases, with 15 bases between. The CDR3 contains 12 residues. Germline CDR1 reads MDHEN; CDR2 reads SYDVKM.

The chain couples TRBV28 to TRBJ2-7; D assignment may be TRBD1 or TRBD2 (5 bases each). This CDR3 has 14 amino acids. V was clipped by 3 bases and J by 2 bases, with 11 bases between them. CDR1 MDHEN and CDR2 SYDVKM come from the germline V gene. The CDR3 sequence is CASSFGGSPYEQYF. The CDR3, as DNA: TGTGCCAGCAGTTTTGGGGGTTCCCCCTACGAGCAGTACTTC. Combining the CDR3 with reference TRBV28 and TRBJ2-7 gives the whole variable domain DVKVTQSSRYLVKRTGEKVFLECVQDMDHENMFWYRQDPGLGLRLIYFSYDVKMKEKGDIPEGYSVSREKKERFSLILESASTNQTSMYLCASSFGGSPYEQYFGPGTRLTVT.

The rearrangement joins TRBV19 to TRBJ2-2; D is uncertain. V dropped 7 bases and J dropped 3 bases, with 15 bases sitting between them. CDR1 is LNHDA, CDR2 SQIVND, per germline (reference sequence). This CDR3 has 15 amino acids. The CDR3 DNA sequence: TGTGCCAGTAACCTAGGTAGATTCGACACCGGGGAGCTGTTTTTT. Protein sequence: CASNLGRFDTGELFF. Using reference TRBV19 and TRBJ2-2 for the parts outside the CDR3, the full variable domain is DGGITQSPKYLFRKEGQNVTLSCEQNLNHDAMYWYRQDPGQGLRLIYYSQIVNDFQKGDIAEGYSVSREKKESFPLTVTSAQKNPTAFYLCASNLGRFDTGELFFGEGSRLTVL.

This clone was detected once. The V gene is TRBV6-1, the J gene TRBJ2-7, with D possibly TRBD2 on 5 matching bases. This CDR3 region has 15 residues. Germline V gives CDR1 MNHNS, CDR2 SASEGT. Trimming shortened V by 8 bases and J by 3 bases, and 20 bases separated the two germline ends. The CDR3 DNA is TGTGCCAGCTGTAGGCAGCCCATAGAGGGCTACGAGCAGTACTTC. Translated: CASCRQPIEGYEQYF.

The CDR3: CASSRQGPPRGSPLHF. The DNA for the CDR3 is TGCGCCAGCAGCCGCCAGGGACCCCCGAGAGGTTCACCCCTCCACTTT. V gene TRBV4-3 combines with J gene TRBJ1-6, with D possibly TRBD1 on 5 matching bases. V was clipped by 4 bases and J by 9 bases, with 19 bases between them. The CDR3 has 16 residues. Germline-derived CDR1 and CDR2 are LGHNA and YSLEER.

The genes are TRBV28 and TRBJ1-5; no clear D. Looked up from germline, CDR1 is MDHEN and CDR2 is SYDVKM. V was pared by 2 bases and J by 1 base, with 9 bases between. The CDR3 is made up of 15 amino acids. DNA of the CDR3: TGTGCCAGCAGTTTAGCGGCTGGCAGCAATCAGCCCCAGCATTTT. Translation gives CASSLAAGSNQPQHF.

This clone has only a few counts. The chain combines TRBV30 with TRBJ1-3; TRBD1 is a possible D gene (5 bases). This CDR3 comprises 15 residues. V was cut by 2 bases and J by 1 base, with 12 bases left in between. Germline V gene lookup returns CDR1 GTSNPN and CDR2 SVGIG (reference sequence). The CDR3 here is CAWSLRGVSGNTIYF. CDR3 in DNA: TGTGCCTGGAGTCTACGGGGGGTATCTGGAAACACCATATATTTT.

The chain links TRBV6-1 to TRBJ2-2; D is undetermined. From germline, CDR1 is MNHNS and CDR2 SASEGT. V was cut by 2 bases and J by 7 bases, with 8 bases left in between. There are 13 residues in the CDR3. The CDR3 DNA follows: TGTGCCAGCAGTGAAAACACGGTCGGGGAGCTGTTTTTT. Amino acids: CASSENTVGELFF.